This T cell receptor beta chain was observed in a study of regulatory T cells in long-lasting Graves disease. The CDR3 contains 14 residues. With 5 bases removed from V and 2 bases from J, the gap between germline ends came to 10 bases. CDR1 and CDR2 (germline): MDHEN, SYDVKM. Regarding the study as a whole: TRBV28, TRBJ1-2 and TRBJ2-5 were segments that persistent disease favored.

Remarks on this clonotype: The antigen remains undetermined.

The TCR beta library used iRepertoire HTBI primers with Arm-PCR amplification of CDR3. TCRdb passed the multiplex PCR reads through MiXCR, listing each CDR3 protein once. The sample has 680,000 or so distinct CDR3 sequences; about 16% are singletons. Time point given: newly diagnosed GD, antithyroid drugs for less than 3 months. With RNA extracted from PBMCs as input, the TCR library was made. These data are also associated with another study on T cells in Graves' hyperthyroidism and ophthalmopathy. According to that study: The TCR CDR3 first-round RT-PCR relied on the HTBI primer set.

V and J are TRBV28 and TRBJ2-1; perhaps TRBD1 as D (5 bases). The TCR was taken from a woman aged 30 to 39 with Graves disease. The sample was peripheral blood mononuclear cells (PBMCs), taken at new diagnosis, from a patient treated with antithyroid drugs. The DNA of the CDR3 is TGTGCCAGCAGTAGGCAGGGCCCCTACAATGAGCAGTTCTTC. Residues: CASSRQGPYNEQFF. Full variable domain (remainder filled in from reference TRBV28 and TRBJ2-1): DVKVTQSSRYLVKRTGEKVFLECVQDMDHENMFWYRQDPGLGLRLIYFSYDVKMKEKGDIPEGYSVSREKKERFSLILESASTNQTSMYLCASSRQGPYNEQFFGPGTRLTVL.